A single sample gave rise to the 15 T cell receptor beta chains below, sequenced in a study of T cell responses to AZD1222 COVID-19 vaccine (dated by TCRdb to 2020 to 2023). Library preparation employed the immunoSEQ multiplex PCR assay. TCRdb stores this immuneACCESS table with in-frame sequences only. Part of the clones is absent; in the studies checked, under half of the shortfall reflects unresolved V genes, and no reason is known for the rest. The sample contains around 140,000 clones, under 90% of them found a single time. The leading ten clones occupy 1.6% of the sample. What the time point label conveys for this sample: about 28 days (+/-7) after the second vaccine dose. This specimen was peripheral blood, taken 28 days after the second AZD1222 dose. The origin of the receptors is an adult who received the AZD1222 COVID-19 vaccine.

The chain is built from TRBV11-2 and TRBJ1-2, with TRBD1 as a possible D gene (6 bases). The CDR3 has 14 residues. Trimming stripped 7 bases from V and 5 bases from J, with 17 bases between. Germline CDR1 is SGHAT and CDR2 is FQNNGV. The CDR3 nucleotides are TGTGCCAGCACTCTAGAGAGGGGGGGGTATGGCTACACCTTC. This encodes CASTLERGGYGYTF.

The chain has TRBV15 and TRBJ1-2; D not resolved. Trimming removed 1 base at V and 4 bases at J, with 13 bases between. Germline-derived CDR1 and CDR2 are LNHNV and YYDKDF (reference sequence). This CDR3 is built from 15 residues. The CDR3 here is CATSRARSTVYGYTF. The CDR3 region has the DNA TGTGCCACCAGCAGAGCTCGGTCGACGGTCTATGGCTACACCTTC.

V and J are TRBV10-2 and TRBJ1-4; D is perhaps TRBD1 (5 bases). Germline V gene sequence: CDR1 WSHSY, CDR2 SAAADI. CDR3 length: 15 residues. Deletions cut 1 base from V and 8 bases from J, with 14 bases between. The CDR3: CASSEYGARREKLFF. DNA of the CDR3: TGCGCCAGCAGTGAGTACGGGGCCCGAAGGGAAAAACTGTTTTTT.

As regards this clone: One end of the junction does not line up with germline, which may come from a read error. The J gene is TRBJ1-2, the V gene TRBV7-3; 9 bases are shared with TRBD1. Germline lookup yields CDR1 SGHTA and CDR2 FQGTGA. The CDR3 contains 13 residues. The CDR3 sequence: CASSLTGGDGYTF. The CDR3 DNA sequence: TGTGCCAGCAGCCTAACAGGGGGCGATGGCTACACCTTC.

This chain connects TRBV5-6 to TRBJ1-5; D might be TRBD1 (5 bases). The CDR3 has 15 residues. From germline, CDR1 is SGHDT and CDR2 YYEEEE. V lost 0 bases and J 2 bases, leaving 9 bases between the germline ends. The CDR3: CASSLGGIGNQPQHF. The CDR3 DNA reads TGTGCCAGCAGCTTGGGGGGGATCGGCAATCAGCCCCAGCATTTT. Together with reference TRBV5-6 and TRBJ1-5, the CDR3 gives the full variable domain: DAGVTQSPTHLIKTRGQQVTLRCSPKSGHDTVSWYQQALGQGPQFIFQYYEEEERQRGNFPDRFSGHQFPNYSSELNVNALLLGDSALYLCASSLGGIGNQPQHFGDGTRLSIL.

In this sample, this clone turned up once. This chain links TRBV19 with TRBJ2-5; D remains unclear. Deletions cut 4 bases from V and 4 bases from J, with 10 bases between. The CDR3 has 13 residues. The V gene's germline CDR1 is LNHDA and CDR2 SQIVND (reference sequence). The CDR3 bases are TGTGCCAGTAGTAGGGCAAACGGAGAGACCCAGTACTTC. Residues: CASSRANGETQYF.

This clone is a singleton in its sample. This rearrangement joins TRBV11-2 to TRBJ2-2, with 12 bases that match TRBD2. The germline V gene encodes CDR1 SGHAT and CDR2 FQNNGV. The CDR3 has 17 amino acids. Trimming at V came to 5 bases and at J to 5 bases, leaving 9 bases not matched to a gene. The CDR3 region is CASSLTSGGTPTGELFF. CDR3 nucleotide sequence: TGTGCCAGCAGCCTAACTAGCGGGGGGACACCAACCGGGGAGCTGTTTTTT.

The chain joins TRBV18 to TRBJ1-5, with D perhaps matching TRBD1 (6 bases). Trimming left V 5 bases short and J 4 bases short, with 12 bases between. Germline CDR1 and CDR2: KGHSH and LQKENI. CDR3 length equals 14 residues. Here the CDR3 reads CASSSRQDNQPQHF. The CDR3 coding sequence is TGTGCCAGCTCATCAAGACAGGATAATCAGCCCCAGCATTTT.

This clone was counted a single time. The V gene is TRBV6-2 or TRBV6-3, the J gene TRBJ1-5; 7 nucleotides line up with TRBD1. J gave up 4 bases and V 2 bases, and 11 bases lay outside the gene matches. The CDR3 sequence is 17 residues long. The V gene's germline CDR1 is MNHEY and CDR2 SVGEGT. CDR3 region: CASSYNDRARRNQPQHF. CDR3 nucleotide sequence: TGTGCCAGCAGTTACAACGACAGGGCACGACGGAATCAGCCCCAGCATTTT.

The V gene is TRBV4-3, the J gene TRBJ1-5, with 7 nucleotides matching TRBD1. This CDR3 has 15 residues. The V gene's germline CDR1 is LGHNA and CDR2 YSLEER. The V and J ends lost 3 bases and 7 bases, in that order; junction bases with no gene match: 9. The CDR3 DNA is TGCGCCAGCAGCCAGTTAGGGACAGTGAGGCAGCCCCAGCATTTT. As protein: CASSQLGTVRQPQHF.

The chain links TRBV6-2 or TRBV6-3 to TRBJ2-1; D ambiguous. The V end lost 4 bases, the J end lost 0 bases, and 7 bases lay between the germline ends. The CDR3 is made up of 14 amino acids. Germline V gene lookup returns CDR1 MNHEY and CDR2 SVGEGT. CDR3 sequence: CASSWRISYNEQFF. The CDR3 nucleotides read TGTGCCAGCAGTTGGCGGATCTCCTACAATGAGCAGTTCTTC.

The chain recombines TRBV5-6 with TRBJ1-1; the match to TRBD1 covers 11 bases. The V gene's germline CDR1 is SGHDT and CDR2 YYEEEE. The CDR3 spans 14 residues. After removal of 4 bases from V and 5 bases from J, the junction contained 4 bases not matched to a gene. The CDR3 nucleotides read TGTGCCAGCAGCCGGACAGGGGGCTGGACTGAAGCTTTCTTT. The encoded protein is CASSRTGGWTEAFF.

The chain combines TRBV11-1 with TRBJ1-2; D gene unclear. V lost 1 base, J lost 0 bases, and 9 bases lay in between. Per the germline V gene, CDR1 is SGHAT and CDR2 is FQDESV (reference sequence). The CDR3 consists of 15 residues. CDR3 protein: CASSLEAGPNYGYTF. In DNA form, the CDR3 reads TGTGCCAGCAGCTTAGAAGCAGGCCCTAACTATGGCTACACCTTC.

In its sample, this clone was seen once. The CDR3 coding sequence is TGTGCCAGCAGCGTAAGTGGGGGCACAGATACGCAGTATTTT. This gives the protein CASSVSGGTDTQYF. The chain combines TRBV9 with TRBJ2-3, with D unresolved. Looked up from germline, CDR1 is SGDLS and CDR2 is YYNGEE. Deletions cut 1 base from V and 1 base from J, with 7 bases between. The CDR3 is made up of 14 amino acids. Filled out from reference TRBV9 and TRBJ2-3, the complete variable domain reads DSGVTQTPKHLITATGQRVTLRCSPRSGDLSVYWYQQSLDQGLQFLIQYYNGEERAKGNILERFSAQQFPDLHSELNLSSLELGDSALYFCASSVSGGTDTQYFGPGTRLTVL.

The gene calls are TRBV6-5 and TRBJ2-6; D call uncertain. The CDR3 has 15 residues. Trimming stripped 7 bases from V and 0 bases from J, with 10 bases between. CDR1 MNHEY and CDR2 SVGAGI come from the germline V gene. CDR3 nucleotide sequence: TGTGCCAGCAAGCAACCCTCCTCTGGGGCCAACGTCCTGACTTTC. It specifies CASKQPSSGANVLTF.